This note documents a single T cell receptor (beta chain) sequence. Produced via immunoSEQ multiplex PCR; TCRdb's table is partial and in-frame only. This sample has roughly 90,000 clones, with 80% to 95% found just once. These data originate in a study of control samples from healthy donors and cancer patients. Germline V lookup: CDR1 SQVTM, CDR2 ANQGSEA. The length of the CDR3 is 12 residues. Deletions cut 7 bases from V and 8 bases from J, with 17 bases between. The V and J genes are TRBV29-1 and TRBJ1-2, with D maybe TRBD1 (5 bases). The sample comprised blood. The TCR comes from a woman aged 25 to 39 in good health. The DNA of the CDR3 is TGCAGCGCGGCGGGGACCTGGGACGGCTACACCTTC. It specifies CSAAGTWDGYTF.